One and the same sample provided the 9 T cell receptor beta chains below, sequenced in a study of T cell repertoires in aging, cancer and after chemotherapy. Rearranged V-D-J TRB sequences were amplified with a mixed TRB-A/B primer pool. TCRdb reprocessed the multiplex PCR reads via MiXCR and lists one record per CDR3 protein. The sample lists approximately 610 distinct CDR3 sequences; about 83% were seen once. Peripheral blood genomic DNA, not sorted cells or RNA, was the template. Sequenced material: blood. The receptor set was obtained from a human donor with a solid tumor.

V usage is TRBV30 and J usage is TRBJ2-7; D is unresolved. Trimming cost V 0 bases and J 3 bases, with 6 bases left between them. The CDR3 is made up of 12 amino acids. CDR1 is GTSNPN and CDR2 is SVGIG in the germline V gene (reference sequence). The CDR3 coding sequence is TGTGCCTGGAGTGTCCTAGGCTACGAGCAGTACTTC. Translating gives CAWSVLGYEQYF.

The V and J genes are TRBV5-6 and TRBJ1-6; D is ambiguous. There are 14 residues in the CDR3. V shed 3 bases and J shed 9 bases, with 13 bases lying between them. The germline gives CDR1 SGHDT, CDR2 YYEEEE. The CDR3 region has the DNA TGTGCCAGCAGCTCGGAGGACTTGGGTTCACCCCTCCACTTT. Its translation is CASSSEDLGSPLHF. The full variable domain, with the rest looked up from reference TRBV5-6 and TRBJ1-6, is DAGVTQSPTHLIKTRGQQVTLRCSPKSGHDTVSWYQQALGQGPQFIFQYYEEEERQRGNFPDRFSGHQFPNYSSELNVNALLLGDSALYLCASSSEDLGSPLHFGNGTRLTVT.

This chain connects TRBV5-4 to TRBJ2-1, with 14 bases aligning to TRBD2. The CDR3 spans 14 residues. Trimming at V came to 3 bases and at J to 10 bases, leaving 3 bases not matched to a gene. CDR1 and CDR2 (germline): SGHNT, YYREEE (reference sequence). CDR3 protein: CASSSGLAGGEQFF. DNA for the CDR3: TGTGCCAGCAGCTCCGGACTAGCGGGAGGCGAGCAGTTCTTC. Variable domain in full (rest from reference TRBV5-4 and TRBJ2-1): ETGVTQSPTHLIKTRGQQVTLRCSSQSGHNTVSWYQQALGQGPQFIFQYYREEENGRGNFPPRFSGLQFPNYSSELNVNALELDDSALYLCASSSGLAGGEQFFGPGTRLTVL.

The CDR3 DNA sequence: TGTGCCAGCAGCTTGAACCGAATCGGGGAGCTGTTTTTT. As protein: CASSLNRIGELFF. The chain carries TRBV5-4 and TRBJ2-2; no clear D. The germline V gene has CDR1 SGHNT and CDR2 YYREEE (reference sequence). This CDR3 is 13 amino acids long. Deletions cut 1 base from V and 7 bases from J, with 8 bases between. Using reference TRBV5-4 and TRBJ2-2 for the parts outside the CDR3, the full variable domain is ETGVTQSPTHLIKTRGQQVTLRCSSQSGHNTVSWYQQALGQGPQFIFQYYREEENGRGNFPPRFSGLQFPNYSSELNVNALELDDSALYLCASSLNRIGELFFGEGSRLTVL.

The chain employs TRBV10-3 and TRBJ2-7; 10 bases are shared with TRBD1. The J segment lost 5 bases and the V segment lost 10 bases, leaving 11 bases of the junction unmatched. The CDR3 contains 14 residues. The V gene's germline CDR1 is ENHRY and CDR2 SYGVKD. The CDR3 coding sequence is TGTGCCAGCGTTCCCGGGACAGGGGTTGACGAGCAGTACTTC. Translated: CASVPGTGVDEQYF.

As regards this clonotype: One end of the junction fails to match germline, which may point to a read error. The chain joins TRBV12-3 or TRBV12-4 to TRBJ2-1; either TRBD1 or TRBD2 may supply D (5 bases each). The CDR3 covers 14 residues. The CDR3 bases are TGTGCCAGCAGTTTCGGAAAGGGACCCCAGACCCGTGTCTTC. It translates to CASSFGKGPQTRVF.

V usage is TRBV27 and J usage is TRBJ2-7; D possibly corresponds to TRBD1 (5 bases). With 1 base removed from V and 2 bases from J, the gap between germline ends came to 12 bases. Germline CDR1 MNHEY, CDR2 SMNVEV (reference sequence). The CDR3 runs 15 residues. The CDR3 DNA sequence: TGTGCCAGCAGTTTATTTGAAGGGGCGCCCTACGAGCAGTACTTC. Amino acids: CASSLFEGAPYEQYF.

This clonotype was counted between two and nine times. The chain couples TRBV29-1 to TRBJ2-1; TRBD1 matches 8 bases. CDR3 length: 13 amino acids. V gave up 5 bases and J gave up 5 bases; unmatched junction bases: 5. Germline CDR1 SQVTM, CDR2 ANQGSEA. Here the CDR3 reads CSVQGAPNNEQFF. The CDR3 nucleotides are TGCAGCGTTCAGGGGGCGCCGAACAATGAGCAGTTCTTC.

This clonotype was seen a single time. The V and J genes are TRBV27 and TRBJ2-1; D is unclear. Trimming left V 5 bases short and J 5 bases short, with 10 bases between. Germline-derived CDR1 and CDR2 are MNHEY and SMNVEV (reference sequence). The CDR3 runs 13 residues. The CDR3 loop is CASSGWGNNEQFF. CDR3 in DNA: TGTGCCAGCAGTGGGTGGGGAAACAATGAGCAGTTCTTC.